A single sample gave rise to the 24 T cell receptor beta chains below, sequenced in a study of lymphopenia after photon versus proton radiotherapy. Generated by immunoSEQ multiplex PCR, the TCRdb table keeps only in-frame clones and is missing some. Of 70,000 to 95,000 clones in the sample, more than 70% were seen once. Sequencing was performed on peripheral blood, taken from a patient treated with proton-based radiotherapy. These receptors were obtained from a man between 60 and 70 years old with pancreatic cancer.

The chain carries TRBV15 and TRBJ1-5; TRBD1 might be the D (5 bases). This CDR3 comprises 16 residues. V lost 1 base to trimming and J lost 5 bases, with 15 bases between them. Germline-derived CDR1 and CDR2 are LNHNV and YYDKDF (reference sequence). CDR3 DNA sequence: TGTGCCACCAGCAGAGGAACCCGGGACCACGATCAGCCCCAGCATTTT. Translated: CATSRGTRDHDQPQHF.

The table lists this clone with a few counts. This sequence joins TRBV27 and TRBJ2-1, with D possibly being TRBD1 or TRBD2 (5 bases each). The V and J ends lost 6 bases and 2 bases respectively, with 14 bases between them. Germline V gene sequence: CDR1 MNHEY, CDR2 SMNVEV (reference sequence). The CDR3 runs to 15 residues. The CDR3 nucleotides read TGTGCCAGCAGCCAGGGACGTGGGGCCTACAATGAGCAGTTCTTC. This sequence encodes CASSQGRGAYNEQFF.

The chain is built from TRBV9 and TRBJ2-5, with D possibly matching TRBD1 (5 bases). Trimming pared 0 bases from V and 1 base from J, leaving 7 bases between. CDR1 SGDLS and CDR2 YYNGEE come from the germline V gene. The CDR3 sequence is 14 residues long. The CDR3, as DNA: TGTGCCAGCAGCGTAGACAGGCTCCAAGAGACCCAGTACTTC. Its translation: CASSVDRLQETQYF.

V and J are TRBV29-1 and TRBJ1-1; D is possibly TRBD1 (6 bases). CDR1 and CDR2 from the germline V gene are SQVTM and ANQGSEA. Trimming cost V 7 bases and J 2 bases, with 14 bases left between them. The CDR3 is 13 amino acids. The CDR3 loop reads CSGRGGRNTEAFF. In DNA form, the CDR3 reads TGCAGCGGCCGGGGGGGGCGTAACACTGAAGCTTTCTTT.

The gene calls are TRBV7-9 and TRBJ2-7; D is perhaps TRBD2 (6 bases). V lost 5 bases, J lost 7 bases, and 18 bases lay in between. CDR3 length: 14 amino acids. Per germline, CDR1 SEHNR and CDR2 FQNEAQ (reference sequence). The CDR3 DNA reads TGTGCCAGCAGCACTGGGGTGCGGGATAAAGAGCAGTACTTC. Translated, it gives CASSTGVRDKEQYF.

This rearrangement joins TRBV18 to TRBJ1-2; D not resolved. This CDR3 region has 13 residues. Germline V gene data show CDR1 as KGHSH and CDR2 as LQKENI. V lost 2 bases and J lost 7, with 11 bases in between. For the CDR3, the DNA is TGTGCCAGCTCACCAGGGCATGGGTTTGGCTACACCTTC. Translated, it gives CASSPGHGFGYTF.

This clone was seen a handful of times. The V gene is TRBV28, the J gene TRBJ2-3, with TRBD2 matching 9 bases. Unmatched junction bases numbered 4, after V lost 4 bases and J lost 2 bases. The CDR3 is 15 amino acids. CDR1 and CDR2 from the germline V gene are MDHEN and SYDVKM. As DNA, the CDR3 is TGTGCCAGCAGTTCGACTAGCGGACTCACAGATACGCAGTATTTT. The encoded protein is CASSSTSGLTDTQYF.

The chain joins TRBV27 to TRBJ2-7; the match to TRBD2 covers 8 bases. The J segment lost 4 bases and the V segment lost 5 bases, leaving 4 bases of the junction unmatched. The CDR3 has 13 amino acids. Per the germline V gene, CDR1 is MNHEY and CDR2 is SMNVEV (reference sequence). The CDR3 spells CASSRTSGYEQYF. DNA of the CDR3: TGTGCCAGCAGTCGAACTAGCGGTTACGAGCAGTACTTC.

The CDR3 loop is CASSLGTDTQYF. Here the CDR3 DNA reads TGTGCCAGCAGCTTAGGGACTGATACGCAGTATTTT. V is TRBV7-8 and J is TRBJ2-3; TRBD2 might be the D (5 bases). Germline V CDR1 and CDR2: SGHVS, FQNEAQ. The V end was cut by 1 base, the J end by 6 bases, with 5 bases between. This CDR3 has 12 residues.

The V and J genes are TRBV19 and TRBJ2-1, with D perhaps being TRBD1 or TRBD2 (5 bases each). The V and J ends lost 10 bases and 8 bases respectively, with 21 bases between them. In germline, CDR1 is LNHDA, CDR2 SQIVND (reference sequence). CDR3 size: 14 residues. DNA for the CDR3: TGTGCCACCACCTCTGGGGGTTCTCTCCATGAGCAGTTCTTC. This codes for CATTSGGSLHEQFF. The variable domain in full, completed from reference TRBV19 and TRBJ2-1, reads DGGITQSPKYLFRKEGQNVTLSCEQNLNHDAMYWYRQDPGQGLRLIYYSQIVNDFQKGDIAEGYSVSREKKESFPLTVTSAQKNPTAFYLCATTSGGSLHEQFFGPGTRLTVL.

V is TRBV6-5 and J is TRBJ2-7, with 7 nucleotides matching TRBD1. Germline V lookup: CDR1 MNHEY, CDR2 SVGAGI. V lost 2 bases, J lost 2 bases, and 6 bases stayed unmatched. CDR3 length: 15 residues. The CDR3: CASSYRDRSAYEQYF. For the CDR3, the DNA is TGTGCCAGCAGTTACCGGGACAGAAGTGCCTACGAGCAGTACTTC.

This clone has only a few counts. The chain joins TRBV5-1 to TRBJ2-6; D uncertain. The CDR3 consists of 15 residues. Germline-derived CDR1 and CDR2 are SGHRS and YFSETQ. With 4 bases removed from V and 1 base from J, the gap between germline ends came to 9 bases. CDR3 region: CASSHDGSGANVLTF. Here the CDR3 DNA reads TGCGCCAGCAGCCATGACGGATCTGGGGCCAACGTCCTGACTTTC.

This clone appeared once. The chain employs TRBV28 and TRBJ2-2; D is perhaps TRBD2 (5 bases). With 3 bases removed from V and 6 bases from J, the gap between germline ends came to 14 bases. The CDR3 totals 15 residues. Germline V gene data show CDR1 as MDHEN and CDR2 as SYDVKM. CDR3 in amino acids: CASSLVGVASGELFF. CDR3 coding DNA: TGTGCCAGCAGTTTGGTGGGAGTGGCTTCCGGGGAGCTGTTTTTT.

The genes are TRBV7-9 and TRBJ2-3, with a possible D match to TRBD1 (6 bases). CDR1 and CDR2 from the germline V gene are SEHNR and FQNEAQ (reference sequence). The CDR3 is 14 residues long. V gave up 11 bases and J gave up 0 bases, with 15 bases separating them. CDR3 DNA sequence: TGTGCCGGGAACAGGGAACTAAGCACAGATACGCAGTATTTT. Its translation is CAGNRELSTDTQYF.

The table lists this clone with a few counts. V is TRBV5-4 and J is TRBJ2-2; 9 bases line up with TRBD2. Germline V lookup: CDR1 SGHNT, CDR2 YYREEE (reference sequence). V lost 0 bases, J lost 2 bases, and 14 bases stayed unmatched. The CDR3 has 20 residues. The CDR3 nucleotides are TGTGCCAGCAGCTTGGAATCGGCTAGCGGGATTTGGAAAAACACCGGGGAGCTGTTTTTT. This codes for CASSLESASGIWKNTGELFF.

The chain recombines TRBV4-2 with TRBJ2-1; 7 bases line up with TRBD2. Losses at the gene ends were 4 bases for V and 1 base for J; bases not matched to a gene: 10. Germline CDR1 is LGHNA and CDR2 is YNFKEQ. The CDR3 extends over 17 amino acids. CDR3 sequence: CASSPVDSGLSYNEQFF. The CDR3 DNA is TGTGCCAGCAGCCCTGTGGATAGCGGGCTATCCTACAATGAGCAGTTCTTC.

DNA of the CDR3: TGTGCCAGCAGCAGCCGTGGGAGCAATCAGCCCCAGCATTTT. It specifies CASSSRGSNQPQHF. V is TRBV21-1 and J is TRBJ1-5. TRBV21-1 is given as a pseudogene. The CDR3 runs 14 residues.

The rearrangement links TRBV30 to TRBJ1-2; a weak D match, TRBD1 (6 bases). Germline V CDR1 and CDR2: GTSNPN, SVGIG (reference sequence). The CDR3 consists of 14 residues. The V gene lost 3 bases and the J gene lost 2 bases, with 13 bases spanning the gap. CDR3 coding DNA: TGTGCCTGGAGCTCAGGGGCGGGGAACTATGGCTACACCTTC. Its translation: CAWSSGAGNYGYTF. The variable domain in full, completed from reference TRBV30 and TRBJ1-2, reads SQTIHQWPATLVQPVGSPLSLECTVEGTSNPNLYWYRQAAGRGLQLLFYSVGIGQISSEVPQNLSASRPQDRQFILSSKKLLLSDSGFYLCAWSSGAGNYGYTFGSGTRLTVV.

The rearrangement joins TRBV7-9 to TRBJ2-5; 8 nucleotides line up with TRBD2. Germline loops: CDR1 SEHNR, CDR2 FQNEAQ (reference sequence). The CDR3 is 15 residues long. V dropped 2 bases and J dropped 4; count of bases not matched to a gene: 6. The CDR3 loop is CASSLNSGRGETQYF. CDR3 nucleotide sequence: TGTGCCAGCAGCTTAAACAGCGGGAGAGGAGAGACCCAGTACTTC.

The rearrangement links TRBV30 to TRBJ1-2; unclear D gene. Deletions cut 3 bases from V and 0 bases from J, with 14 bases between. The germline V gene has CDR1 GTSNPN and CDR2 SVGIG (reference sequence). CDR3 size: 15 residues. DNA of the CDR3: TGTGCCTGGAGCGTCCGAAGGACTTCTAACTATGGCTACACCTTC. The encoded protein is CAWSVRRTSNYGYTF.

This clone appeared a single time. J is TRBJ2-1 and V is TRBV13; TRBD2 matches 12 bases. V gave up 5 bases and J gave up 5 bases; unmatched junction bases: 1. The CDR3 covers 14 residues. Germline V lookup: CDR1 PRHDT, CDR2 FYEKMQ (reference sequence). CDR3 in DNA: TGTGCCAGCAGCCGACTAGCGGGGGACAATGAGCAGTTCTTC. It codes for CASSRLAGDNEQFF.

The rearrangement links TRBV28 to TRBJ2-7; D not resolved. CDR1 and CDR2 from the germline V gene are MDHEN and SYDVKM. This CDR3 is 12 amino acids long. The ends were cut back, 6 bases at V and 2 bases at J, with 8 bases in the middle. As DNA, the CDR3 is TGTGCCAGCAGCCGCCTCCCCTACGAGCAGTACTTC. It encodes CASSRLPYEQYF.

This chain's CDR3 is CASSSLMNTEAFF. CDR3 nucleotides: TGTGCCAGCAGCTCACTCATGAACACTGAAGCTTTCTTT. The chain recombines TRBV7-9 with TRBJ1-1; D remains unclear. Germline CDR1 reads SEHNR; CDR2 reads FQNEAQ (reference sequence). The CDR3 contains 13 residues. V lost 4 bases and J 0 bases, leaving 6 bases between the germline ends.

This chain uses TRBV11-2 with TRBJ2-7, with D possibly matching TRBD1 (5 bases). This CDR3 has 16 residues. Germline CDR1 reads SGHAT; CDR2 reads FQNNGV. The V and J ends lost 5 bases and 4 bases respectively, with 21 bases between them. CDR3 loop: CASSPVFMGRAYEQYF. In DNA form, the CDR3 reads TGTGCCAGCAGCCCAGTGTTTATGGGCAGGGCATACGAGCAGTACTTC. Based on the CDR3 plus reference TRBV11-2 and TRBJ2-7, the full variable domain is EAGVAQSPRYKIIEKRQSVAFWCNPISGHATLYWYQQILGQGPKLLIQFQNNGVVDDSQLPKDRFSAERLKGVDSTLKIQPAKLEDSAVYLCASSPVFMGRAYEQYFGPGTRLTVT.